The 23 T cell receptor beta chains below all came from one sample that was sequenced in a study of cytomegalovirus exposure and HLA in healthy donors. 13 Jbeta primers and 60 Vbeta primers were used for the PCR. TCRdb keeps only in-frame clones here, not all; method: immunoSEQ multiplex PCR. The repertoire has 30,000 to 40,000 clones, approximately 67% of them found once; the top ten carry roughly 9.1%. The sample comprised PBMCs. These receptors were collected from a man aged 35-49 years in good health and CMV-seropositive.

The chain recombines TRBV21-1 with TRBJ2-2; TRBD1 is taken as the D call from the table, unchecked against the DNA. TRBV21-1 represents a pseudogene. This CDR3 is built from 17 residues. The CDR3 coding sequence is TGTGCCAGTTACCAGTCCCGGGACAGGTTTAGCACCGGGGAGCTGTTTTTT. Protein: CASYQSRDRFSTGELFF.

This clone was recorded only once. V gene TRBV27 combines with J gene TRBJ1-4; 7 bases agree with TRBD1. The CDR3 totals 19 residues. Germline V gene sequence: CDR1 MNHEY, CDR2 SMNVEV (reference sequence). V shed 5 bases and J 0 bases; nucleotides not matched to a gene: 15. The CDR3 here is CASSPKGGQRSATNEKLFF. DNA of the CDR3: TGTGCCAGCAGTCCGAAGGGGGGACAGAGAAGTGCAACTAATGAAAAACTGTTTTTT.

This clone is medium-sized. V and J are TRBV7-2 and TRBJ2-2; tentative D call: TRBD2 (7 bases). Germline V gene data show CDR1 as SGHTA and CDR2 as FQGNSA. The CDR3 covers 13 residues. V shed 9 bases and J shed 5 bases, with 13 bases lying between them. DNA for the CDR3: TGTGCCAGAGGGGGGGCCGATACCGGGGAGCTGTTTTTT. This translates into CARGGADTGELFF.

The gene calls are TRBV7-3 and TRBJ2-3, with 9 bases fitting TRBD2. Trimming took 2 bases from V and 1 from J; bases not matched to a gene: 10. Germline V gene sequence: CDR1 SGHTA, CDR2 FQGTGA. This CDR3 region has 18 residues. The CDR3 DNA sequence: TGTGCCAGCAGCTTACCCCTTAGGATAGCGGGGGGCACAGATACGCAGTATTTT. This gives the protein CASSLPLRIAGGTDTQYF.

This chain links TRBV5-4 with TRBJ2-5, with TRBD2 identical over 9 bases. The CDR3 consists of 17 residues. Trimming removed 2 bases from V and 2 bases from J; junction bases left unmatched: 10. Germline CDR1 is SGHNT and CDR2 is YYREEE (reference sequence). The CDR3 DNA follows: TGTGCCAGCAGCTTCGGGGCCGTGGCGGGGGGGCAAGAGACCCAGTACTTC. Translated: CASSFGAVAGGQETQYF.

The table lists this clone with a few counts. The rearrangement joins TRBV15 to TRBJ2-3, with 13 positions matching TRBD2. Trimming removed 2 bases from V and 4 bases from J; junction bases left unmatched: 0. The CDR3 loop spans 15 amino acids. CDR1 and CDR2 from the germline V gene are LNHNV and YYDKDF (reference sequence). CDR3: CATSRTSGGADTQYF. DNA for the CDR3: TGTGCCACCAGCAGAACTAGCGGGGGGGCAGATACGCAGTATTTT.

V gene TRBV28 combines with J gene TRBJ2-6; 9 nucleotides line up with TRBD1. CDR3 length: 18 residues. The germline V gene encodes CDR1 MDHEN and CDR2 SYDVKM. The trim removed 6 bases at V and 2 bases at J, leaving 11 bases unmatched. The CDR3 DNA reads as TGTGCCAGCAGCCCCGGGACAGGGATGAAGGCTGGGGCCAACGTCCTGACTTTC. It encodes CASSPGTGMKAGANVLTF.

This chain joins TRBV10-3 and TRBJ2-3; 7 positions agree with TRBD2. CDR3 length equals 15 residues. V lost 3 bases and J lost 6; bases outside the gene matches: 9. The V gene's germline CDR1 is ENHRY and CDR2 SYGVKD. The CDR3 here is CAISDGLGARDTQYF. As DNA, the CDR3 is TGTGCCATCAGTGACGGACTAGGGGCAAGGGATACGCAGTATTTT.

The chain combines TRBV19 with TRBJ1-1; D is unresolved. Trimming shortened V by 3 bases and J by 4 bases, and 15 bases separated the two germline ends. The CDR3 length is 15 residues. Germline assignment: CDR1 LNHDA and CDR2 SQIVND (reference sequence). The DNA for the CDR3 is TGTGCCAGTAGTATGGGCCGGGAGTGGGTCACTGAAGCTTTCTTT. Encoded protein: CASSMGREWVTEAFF. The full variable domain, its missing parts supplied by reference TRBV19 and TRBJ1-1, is DGGITQSPKYLFRKEGQNVTLSCEQNLNHDAMYWYRQDPGQGLRLIYYSQIVNDFQKGDIAEGYSVSREKKESFPLTVTSAQKNPTAFYLCASSMGREWVTEAFFGQGTRLTVV.

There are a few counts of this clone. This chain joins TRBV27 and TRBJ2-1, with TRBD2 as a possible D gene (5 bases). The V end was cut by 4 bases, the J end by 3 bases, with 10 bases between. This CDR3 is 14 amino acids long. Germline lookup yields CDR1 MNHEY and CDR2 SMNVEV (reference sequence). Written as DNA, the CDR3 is TGTGCCAGCAGTTCTGTCGGGGTCTACAATGAGCAGTTCTTC. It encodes CASSSVGVYNEQFF.

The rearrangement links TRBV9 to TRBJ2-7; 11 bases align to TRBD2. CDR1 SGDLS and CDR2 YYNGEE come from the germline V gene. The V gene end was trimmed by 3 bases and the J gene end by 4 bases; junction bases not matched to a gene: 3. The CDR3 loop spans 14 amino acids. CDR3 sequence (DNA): TGTGCCAGCAGCGAGACTAGCGGGGCGTACGAGCAGTACTTC. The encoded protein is CASSETSGAYEQYF. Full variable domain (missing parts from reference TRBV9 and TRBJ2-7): DSGVTQTPKHLITATGQRVTLRCSPRSGDLSVYWYQQSLDQGLQFLIQYYNGEERAKGNILERFSAQQFPDLHSELNLSSLELGDSALYFCASSETSGAYEQYFGPGTRLTVT.

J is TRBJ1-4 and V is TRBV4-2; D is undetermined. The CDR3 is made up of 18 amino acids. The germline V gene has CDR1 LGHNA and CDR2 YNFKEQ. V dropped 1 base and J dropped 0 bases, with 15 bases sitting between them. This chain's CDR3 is CASSQVRQTTATNEKLFF. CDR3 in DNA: TGTGCCAGCAGCCAAGTGAGGCAGACCACTGCAACTAATGAAAAACTGTTTTTT.

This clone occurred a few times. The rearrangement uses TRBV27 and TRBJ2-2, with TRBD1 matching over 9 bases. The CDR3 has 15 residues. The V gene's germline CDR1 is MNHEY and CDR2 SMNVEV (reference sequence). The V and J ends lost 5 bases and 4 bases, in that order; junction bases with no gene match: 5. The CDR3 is CASSINRGRTGELFF. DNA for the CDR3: TGTGCCAGCAGTATAAACAGGGGGCGCACCGGGGAGCTGTTTTTT.

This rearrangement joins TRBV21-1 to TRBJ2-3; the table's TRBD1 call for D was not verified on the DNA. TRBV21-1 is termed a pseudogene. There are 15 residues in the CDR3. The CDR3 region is CASSRSLGLTDTQYF. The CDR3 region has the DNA TGTGCCAGCAGCAGATCTTTGGGGCTCACAGATACGCAGTATTTT.

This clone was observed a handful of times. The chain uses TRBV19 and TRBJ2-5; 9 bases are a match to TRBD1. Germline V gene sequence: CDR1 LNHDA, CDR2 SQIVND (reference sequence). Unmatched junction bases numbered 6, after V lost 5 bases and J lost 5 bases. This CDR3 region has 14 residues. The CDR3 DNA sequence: TGTGCCAGTAGTTTAACAGGGGGCCGCGAGACCCAGTACTTC. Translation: CASSLTGGRETQYF.

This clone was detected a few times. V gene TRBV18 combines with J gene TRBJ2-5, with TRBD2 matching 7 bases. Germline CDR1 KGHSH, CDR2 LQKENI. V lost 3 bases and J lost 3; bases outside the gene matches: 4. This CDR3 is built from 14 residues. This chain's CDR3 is CASSPSGGKETQYF. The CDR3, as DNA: TGTGCCAGCTCACCGTCCGGGGGGAAAGAGACCCAGTACTTC.

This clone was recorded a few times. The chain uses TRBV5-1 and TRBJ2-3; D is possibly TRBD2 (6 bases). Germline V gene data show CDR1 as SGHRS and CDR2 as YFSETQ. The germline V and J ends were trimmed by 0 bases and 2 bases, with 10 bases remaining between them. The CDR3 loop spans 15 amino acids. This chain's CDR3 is CASSLAGLNTDTQYF. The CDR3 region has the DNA TGCGCCAGCAGCTTGGCGGGACTCAACACAGATACGCAGTATTTT.

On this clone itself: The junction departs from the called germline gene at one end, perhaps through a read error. The CDR3 is CASSPWTGLSEKLFF. In DNA form, the CDR3 reads TGTGCCAGCAGCCCATGGACAGGGCTAAGTGAAAAATTGTTTTTT. The chain joins TRBV9 to TRBJ1-4; 8 bases map to TRBD1. Germline-derived CDR1 and CDR2 are SGDLS and YYNGEE. CDR3 length: 15 amino acids.

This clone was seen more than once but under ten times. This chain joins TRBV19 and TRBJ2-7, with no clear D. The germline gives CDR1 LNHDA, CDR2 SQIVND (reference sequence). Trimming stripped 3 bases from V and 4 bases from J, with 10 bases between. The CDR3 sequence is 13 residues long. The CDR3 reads CASSIQITYEQYF. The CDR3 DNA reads TGTGCCAGTAGTATCCAGATTACATACGAGCAGTACTTC.

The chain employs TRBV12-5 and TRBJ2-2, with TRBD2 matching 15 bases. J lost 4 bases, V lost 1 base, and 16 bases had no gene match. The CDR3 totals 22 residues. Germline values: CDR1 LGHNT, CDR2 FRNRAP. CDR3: CASGLALIPGLAGGLSTGELFF. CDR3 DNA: TGTGCTAGTGGTTTGGCCCTAATACCGGGACTAGCGGGGGGCCTCAGCACCGGGGAGCTGTTTTTT.

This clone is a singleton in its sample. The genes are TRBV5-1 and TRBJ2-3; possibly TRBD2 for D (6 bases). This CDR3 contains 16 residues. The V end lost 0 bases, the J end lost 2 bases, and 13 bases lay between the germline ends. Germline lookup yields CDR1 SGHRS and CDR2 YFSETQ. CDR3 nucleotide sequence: TGCGCCAGCAGCTTGGCCGGGGGATCCGTCACAGATACGCAGTATTTT. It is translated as CASSLAGGSVTDTQYF.

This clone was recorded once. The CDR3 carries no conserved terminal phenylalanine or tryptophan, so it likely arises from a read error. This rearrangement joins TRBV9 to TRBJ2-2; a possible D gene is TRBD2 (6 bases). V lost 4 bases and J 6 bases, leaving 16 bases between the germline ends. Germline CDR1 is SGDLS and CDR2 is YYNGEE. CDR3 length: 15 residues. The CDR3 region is CASSRGTSNPGELFV. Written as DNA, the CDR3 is TGTGCCAGCAGCCGCGGGACTTCAAACCCCGGGGAGCTGTTTGTT.

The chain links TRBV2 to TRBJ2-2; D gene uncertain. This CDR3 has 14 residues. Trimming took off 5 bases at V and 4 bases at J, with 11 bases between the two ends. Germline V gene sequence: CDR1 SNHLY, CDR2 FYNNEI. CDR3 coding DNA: TGTGCCAGCAGTACCCCCGCGCTCACCGGGGAGCTGTTTTTT. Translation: CASSTPALTGELFF.